These 10 T cell receptor beta chains came from one sample sequenced in a study of T cells after posttransplantation cyclophosphamide. Cyclophosphamide on days +3 and +4 followed busulfan-fludarabine conditioning and a marrow graft. TCRdb's copy holds only in-frame clones and misses some; the assay was immunoSEQ multiplex PCR. Here the sample spans about 2,200 clones, around two thirds being singletons. This material consisted of PBMCs, taken after allogeneic stem cell transplant with posttransplant cyclophosphamide. These receptors originate from a male patient between 60 and 69 years old who received an allogeneic stem cell transplant from a related donor and was CMV-positive. The T cells may come from the graft donor.

This clone was seen a few times. This rearrangement joins TRBV7-2 to TRBJ2-1; D may be TRBD2 (6 bases). The CDR3 is made up of 14 amino acids. The V and J ends lost 1 base and 9 bases respectively, with 13 bases between them. CDR1 and CDR2 (germline): SGHTA, FQGNSA. CDR3 DNA: TGTGCCAGCAGCTTAGGCGGGAACACGGTTGAGCAGTTCTTC. Translation gives CASSLGGNTVEQFF.

The chain combines TRBV4-1 with TRBJ1-2; maybe TRBD1 (5 bases). V was trimmed by 6 bases and J by 5 bases, leaving 16 bases between them. The length of the CDR3 is 14 residues. Germline-derived CDR1 and CDR2 are MGHRA and YSYEKL. CDR3 sequence: CASSGPATGYGYTF. The DNA for the CDR3 is TGCGCCAGCAGTGGCCCGGCCACAGGTTATGGCTACACCTTC.

The J gene is TRBJ2-7, the V gene TRBV30, with D tentatively TRBD1 (5 bases). Looked up from germline, CDR1 is GTSNPN and CDR2 is SVGIG (reference sequence). The CDR3 extends over 11 amino acids. V was pared by 4 bases and J by 1 base, with 5 bases between. DNA of the CDR3: TGTGCCTGGACAGGGTCCTACGAGCAGTACTTC. Its protein product is CAWTGSYEQYF.

The chain recombines TRBV29-1 with TRBJ2-1, with TRBD2 matching over 7 bases. The CDR3 loop spans 13 amino acids. V lost 0 bases and J lost 12; bases outside the gene matches: 8. Germline assignment: CDR1 SQVTM and CDR2 ANQGSEA. The CDR3 spells CSVEEREGRGQFF. The CDR3 nucleotides are TGCAGCGTTGAAGAACGGGAAGGGAGGGGGCAGTTCTTC.

The rearrangement links TRBV6-5 to TRBJ1-1; a possible D gene is TRBD1 (5 bases). Germline V CDR1 and CDR2: MNHEY, SVGAGI. Trimming cost V 6 bases and J 5 bases, with 13 bases left between them. There are 13 residues in the CDR3. CDR3 region: CASRDTLVTEAFF. The CDR3 bases are TGTGCCAGCAGGGACACGCTTGTAACTGAAGCTTTCTTT.

The chain uses TRBV5-1 and TRBJ2-5; perhaps TRBD2 as D (6 bases). Trimming removed 1 base from V and 2 bases from J, with 15 bases in between. The length of the CDR3 is 16 residues. Germline V gene sequence: CDR1 SGHRS, CDR2 YFSETQ. Here the CDR3 DNA reads TGCGCCAGCAGCTTGTCCGTGGCGGGGAGTCAAGAGACCCAGTACTTC. Translation gives CASSLSVAGSQETQYF.

A single count supports this clone. At one end, the junction sequence differs from germline, possibly due to a read error. Distinct nucleotide sequences in the sample also encode this CDR3. The chain joins TRBV11-1 to TRBJ1-6; no clear D gene. Germline assignment: CDR1 SGHAT and CDR2 FQDESV (reference sequence). This CDR3 has 15 residues. CDR3 sequence (DNA): TGTGCCAGCAGCTTAGAGTTCGGGATCAATTCCCCCCTCCACTTT. This sequence encodes CASSLEFGINSPLHF.

This clone was detected a few times. The chain employs TRBV5-4 and TRBJ1-1; 7 bases line up with TRBD1. V trimming: 4 bases; J trimming: 5 bases; junction bases outside the gene matches: 11. Germline V gives CDR1 SGHNT, CDR2 YYREEE (reference sequence). CDR3 length equals 15 residues. DNA of the CDR3: TGTGCCAGCAGCACCCCGGGACAGAGGAATACTGAAGCTTTCTTT. It is translated as CASSTPGQRNTEAFF.

This chain links TRBV6-5 with TRBJ1-2; possible D gene TRBD1, 6 bases. The CDR3 extends over 15 amino acids. Trimming stripped 0 bases from V and 6 bases from J, with 14 bases between. Germline V gene lookup returns CDR1 MNHEY and CDR2 SVGAGI. The CDR3 sequence: CASSYSRGGADGYTF. Here the CDR3 DNA reads TGTGCCAGCAGTTACTCGAGAGGGGGGGCGGATGGCTACACCTTC.

This clone was seen a single time. The chain links TRBV18 to TRBJ2-1, with D possibly TRBD2 on 5 matching bases. V gave up 3 bases and J gave up 0 bases, with 15 bases separating them. The germline CDR1 and CDR2 sequences are KGHSH and LQKENI. The CDR3 contains 17 residues. The CDR3 DNA reads as TGTGCCAGCTCACCTCCCGCTTCGGGGAGCTCCTACAATGAGCAGTTCTTC. It specifies CASSPPASGSSYNEQFF.